The sequence of this T cell receptor beta chain was determined in a study of CD8 T cells in Susac syndrome. The CD8+ and CD4+ T cells were negatively isolated, with the TEMRA cells enriched by FACS. Germline lookup yields CDR1 MNHEY and CDR2 SVGEGT. V was pared by 2 bases and J by 2 bases, with 6 bases between. This CDR3 contains 13 residues. The RNA input was roughly 0.45 to 1 ug, and it was reverse transcribed with random hexamers. TCRdb re-analysed the immunoSEQ multiplex PCR reads in MiXCR, keeping a single row per CDR3 protein. This sample yields some 130,000 distinct CDR3 sequences, of which around nine tenths are seen a single time; roughly 0.25% belongs to the top ten.

The V and J genes are TRBV6-2 or TRBV6-3 and TRBJ1-1; D gene ambiguous. The receptor's source is a human donor with multiple sclerosis. Sequencing was performed on CD8+ T cells from PBMCs. The CDR3 sequence: CASSYVENTEAFF. CDR3 nucleotides: TGTGCCAGCAGTTACGTCGAAAACACTGAAGCTTTCTTT.